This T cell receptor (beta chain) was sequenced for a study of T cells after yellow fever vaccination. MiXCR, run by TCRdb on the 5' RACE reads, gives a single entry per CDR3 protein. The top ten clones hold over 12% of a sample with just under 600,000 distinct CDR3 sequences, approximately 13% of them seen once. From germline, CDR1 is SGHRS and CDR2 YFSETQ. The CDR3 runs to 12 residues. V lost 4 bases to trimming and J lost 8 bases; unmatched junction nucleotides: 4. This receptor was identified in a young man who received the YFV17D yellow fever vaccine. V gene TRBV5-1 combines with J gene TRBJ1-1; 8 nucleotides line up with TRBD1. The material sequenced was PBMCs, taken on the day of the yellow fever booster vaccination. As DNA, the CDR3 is TGCGCCAGCAGCGCCGGGACAGGCGAAGCTTTCTTT. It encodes CASSAGTGEAFF.